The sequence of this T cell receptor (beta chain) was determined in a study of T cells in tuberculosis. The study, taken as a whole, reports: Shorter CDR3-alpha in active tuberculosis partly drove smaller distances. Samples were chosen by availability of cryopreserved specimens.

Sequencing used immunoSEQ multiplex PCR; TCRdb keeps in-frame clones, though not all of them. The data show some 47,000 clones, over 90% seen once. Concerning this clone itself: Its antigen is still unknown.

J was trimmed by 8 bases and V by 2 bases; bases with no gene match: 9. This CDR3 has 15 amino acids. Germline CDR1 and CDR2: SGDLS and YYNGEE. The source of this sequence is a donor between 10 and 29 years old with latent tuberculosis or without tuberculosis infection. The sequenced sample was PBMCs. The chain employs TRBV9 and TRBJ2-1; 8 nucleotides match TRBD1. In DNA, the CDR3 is TGTGCCAGCAGCGTTCGGGACAGGAGCGGCCATGAGCAGTTCTTC. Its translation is CASSVRDRSGHEQFF. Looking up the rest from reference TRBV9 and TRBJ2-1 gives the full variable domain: DSGVTQTPKHLITATGQRVTLRCSPRSGDLSVYWYQQSLDQGLQFLIQYYNGEERAKGNILERFSAQQFPDLHSELNLSSLELGDSALYFCASSVRDRSGHEQFFGPGTRLTVL.